The entry below describes one T cell receptor (beta chain). Mismatch with germline at one junction end may stem from a read error. The sample is drawn from a study of shared clonotypes between healthy human individuals. The CDR3 is 15 amino acids. Germline V gives CDR1 MDHEN, CDR2 SYDVKM. Researchers ran the assay at a deep level. Measured with immunoSEQ multiplex PCR; TCRdb has only the in-frame clones, and not every one. The repertoire has roughly 120,000 clones, about 70% of them found once; the top ten carry under 30%. Donors were healthy HIV-negative adults without recently reported acute infections or vaccinations.

Input material: memory CD8+ T cells sorted from blood. Stated subset: CD45RO+ cells pooled with CCR7-negative TemRA cells. V usage is TRBV28 and J usage is TRBJ2-7, with 10 nucleotides matching TRBD2. The sequence came from a woman in her twenties or thirties in good health. The CDR3: CASSKIAGGSSEQYF. The CDR3 coding sequence is TGTGCCAGCAGTAAAATAGCGGGAGGATCCTCCGAGCAGTACTTC.